This TCR beta chain was profiled in a study of shared clonotypes between healthy human individuals. With 4 bases removed from V and 7 bases from J, the gap between germline ends came to 19 bases. Germline loops: CDR1 KGHSH, CDR2 LQKENI. The CDR3 covers 15 residues. Profiled with immunoSEQ multiplex PCR; TCRdb holds only in-frame clones, not every one. The data hold roughly 810,000 clones, with about 96% observed a single time. The study, taken as a whole, reports: Naive subsets tended to show greater estimated richness than memory subsets.

About this clone: Its target is unknown.

Naive CD8 cells lacked CD45RO, underwent positive selection for CCR7 and left out terminally differentiated effector memory CD45RA+ cells. The sequence came from a man aged 25-40 years in good health. The chain recombines TRBV18 with TRBJ1-2; D not resolved. Sequenced: naive CD8+ T cells sorted from blood. DNA of the CDR3: TGTGCCAGCTCACTTCCGGGAGATACAGCTTTTGGCTACACCTTC. Translated: CASSLPGDTAFGYTF.